This entry lists 10 T cell receptor beta chains sequenced from one sample in a study of shared clonotypes between healthy human individuals (dated by TCRdb to 2020 to 2021). Receptor libraries were prepared by the immunoSEQ multiplex PCR assay. What TCRdb holds here is the immuneACCESS table cut down to in-frame rearrangements. Part of the clones is not present; checked against another copy, under half of the missing clones reflect an unresolved V gene, and the others are unexplained. For this sample there are over a million clones; approximately 80% appear just once. The ten largest clones take up 0.5% to 0.65% of the sample. Sequenced input: memory CD4+ T cells from PBMCs. The cell subset or site label corresponds to: CD45RA-negative fraction. The receptors come from a man between 18 and 35 years old in good health. Some clones in this sample may be carry-over from other donors' samples.

This clone has a handful of counts. The chain links TRBV28 to TRBJ1-4; perhaps TRBD1 as D (6 bases). The V and J ends lost 3 bases and 2 bases respectively, with 13 bases between them. The CDR3 sequence is 16 residues long. The germline gives CDR1 MDHEN, CDR2 SYDVKM. In DNA, the CDR3 is TGTGCCAGCAGTTTTTCGGGGGGCGCGACTAATGAAAAACTGTTTTTT. This gives the protein CASSFSGGATNEKLFF.

CDR3 DNA: TGTGCCAGCAGCTCCTATAACATACCTACCTACGAGCAGTACTTC. Its protein is CASSSYNIPTYEQYF. The V call is TRBV5-4, the J call TRBJ2-7; D is uncertain. V lost 3 bases, J lost 2 bases, and 15 bases lay in between. Germline loops: CDR1 SGHNT, CDR2 YYREEE (reference sequence). This CDR3 spans 15 amino acids.

CDR3 coding DNA: TGTGCCAAGGCGGCACATTACAATGAGCAGTTCTTC. Protein: CAKAAHYNEQFF. The chain couples TRBV6-5 to TRBJ2-1; D remains ambiguous. Looked up from germline, CDR1 is MNHEY and CDR2 is SVGAGI. The CDR3 is 12 residues long. Trimming pared 10 bases from V and 4 bases from J, leaving 11 bases between.

This clone was observed a few times. J is TRBJ1-4 and V is TRBV19, with unresolved D. Trimming removed 7 bases at V and 5 bases at J, with 11 bases between. CDR1 LNHDA and CDR2 SQIVND come from the germline V gene (reference sequence). CDR3 length: 13 amino acids. CDR3 loop: CASKDSWNEKLFF. DNA for the CDR3: TGTGCCAGTAAGGACTCATGGAATGAAAAACTGTTTTTT.

The chain carries TRBV2 and TRBJ2-1; the D call may be TRBD1 or TRBD2 (5 bases each). This CDR3 has 11 residues. Germline CDR1 reads SNHLY; CDR2 reads FYNNEI. Trimming removed 4 bases at V and 8 bases at J, with 6 bases between. CDR3 sequence (DNA): TGTGCCAGCAGTGGGGACCATGAGCAGTTCTTC. Protein product: CASSGDHEQFF. Full variable domain (remainder filled in from reference TRBV2 and TRBJ2-1): EPEVTQTPSHQVTQMGQEVILRCVPISNHLYFYWYRQILGQKVEFLVSFYNNEISEKSEIFDDQFSVERPDGSNFTLKIRSTKLEDSAMYFCASSGDHEQFFGPGTRLTVL.

The CDR3 sequence: CASSYSGDRVRNEQFF. The CDR3 DNA follows: TGTGCCAGCAGTTACTCTGGGGACAGGGTCAGAAATGAGCAGTTCTTC. This chain joins TRBV6-6 and TRBJ2-1; 9 nucleotides line up with TRBD1. Per the germline V gene, CDR1 is MNHNY and CDR2 is SVGAGI (reference sequence). The CDR3 totals 16 residues. V gave up 0 bases and J gave up 7 bases; unmatched junction bases: 7.

The rearrangement uses TRBV28 and TRBJ1-2, with 9 bases aligning to TRBD1. This CDR3 has 15 residues. The trim removed 5 bases at V and 6 bases at J, leaving 10 bases unmatched. Germline values: CDR1 MDHEN, CDR2 SYDVKM. CDR3 bases: TGTGCCAGCAGTACCCCCGGACAGGGGATCAATGGCTACACCTTC. It yields the protein CASSTPGQGINGYTF.

This rearrangement joins TRBV11-2 to TRBJ1-2; 8 bases are shared with TRBD1. With V trimmed by 9 bases and J by 3 bases, 3 bases remained unmatched. The CDR3 is made up of 12 amino acids. Looked up from germline, CDR1 is SGHAT and CDR2 is FQNNGV. DNA for the CDR3: TGTGCCAGTTTGGGACAGGACTATGGCTACACCTTC. Translated, it gives CASLGQDYGYTF.

The count of this clone is one. The chain joins TRBV6-5 to TRBJ1-2; D is undetermined. V was trimmed by 7 bases and J by 0 bases, leaving 15 bases between them. The CDR3 has 15 amino acids. CDR1 is MNHEY, CDR2 SVGAGI, per germline. The CDR3 DNA reads as TGTGCCAGCACCCTGGTGGGTGGAGCTAACTATGGCTACACCTTC. Translation gives CASTLVGGANYGYTF.

The chain combines TRBV11-2 with TRBJ2-3; D gene uncertain. Germline V lookup: CDR1 SGHAT, CDR2 FQNNGV. The CDR3 runs 16 residues. V lost 1 base, J lost 0 bases, and 11 bases lay in between. The CDR3 protein is CASSLAASASTDTQYF. Written as DNA, the CDR3 is TGTGCCAGCAGCTTAGCGGCTAGTGCTAGCACAGATACGCAGTATTTT.